The next 22 T cell receptor beta chains were all read from a single sample in a study of cytomegalovirus exposure and HLA in healthy donors. Primers: 60 Vbeta forward and 13 Jbeta reverse. Sequencing used immunoSEQ multiplex PCR; TCRdb keeps in-frame clones, though not all of them. The repertoire holds under 200,000 clones, with 84% as singletons. The specimen was PBMCs. Receptors originate from a man aged 25-45 years in good health and CMV-seronegative.

This clone was counted between two and nine times. The rearrangement joins TRBV18 to TRBJ2-5; maybe TRBD1 (6 bases). CDR3 length equals 11 residues. Trimming cost V 5 bases and J 5 bases, with 6 bases left between them. Germline values: CDR1 KGHSH, CDR2 LQKENI. CDR3 protein: CASSTGETQYF. The CDR3 DNA follows: TGTGCCAGCTCAACAGGGGAGACCCAGTACTTC.

The chain is built from TRBV6-1 and TRBJ2-7, with TRBD2 matching 16 bases. The CDR3 consists of 15 residues. Germline CDR1 reads MNHNS; CDR2 reads SASEGT. V was clipped by 6 bases and J by 7 bases; unmatched bases: 6. This CDR3 reads CASRGLGLAGGEQYF. Written as DNA, the CDR3 is TGTGCCAGCAGGGGGCTGGGACTAGCGGGGGGGGAGCAGTACTTC.

This sequence joins TRBV4-3 and TRBJ2-7; a weak D match, TRBD1 (6 bases). The CDR3 sequence is 17 residues long. The germline V gene encodes CDR1 LGHNA and CDR2 YSLEER. Trimming left V 1 base short and J 2 bases short, with 18 bases between. The CDR3 spells CASSQGPRGQQPYEQYF. CDR3 DNA: TGCGCCAGCAGCCAAGGTCCCAGGGGACAACAACCCTACGAGCAGTACTTC.

V usage is TRBV19 and J usage is TRBJ2-7; 8 bases align to TRBD2. Unmatched junction bases numbered 15, after V lost 6 bases and J lost 2 bases. Germline values: CDR1 LNHDA, CDR2 SQIVND (reference sequence). The CDR3 totals 17 residues. The CDR3 DNA reads TGTGCCAGTAGCAACACCGGGGGGGGGAGGGTCGCCTACGAGCAGTACTTC. Translation: CASSNTGGGRVAYEQYF.

The V call is TRBV7-3, the J call TRBJ2-3; 13 bases are a match to TRBD2. The ends lost 5 bases at V and 8 bases at J; junction bases unmatched: 4. The germline gives CDR1 SGHTA, CDR2 FQGTGA. The CDR3 has 14 residues. The CDR3 loop is CASSAGTSGTTQYF. The CDR3 DNA reads TGTGCCAGCAGCGCCGGGACTAGCGGGACTACGCAGTATTTT.

This clone occurred once. This chain joins TRBV2 and TRBJ2-3; no reliable D call. The CDR3 consists of 12 residues. The germline V gene has CDR1 SNHLY and CDR2 FYNNEI. Trimming cost V 2 bases and J 3 bases, with 3 bases left between them. In nucleotides, the CDR3 is TGTGCCAGCAGTGAACGGACAGATACGCAGTATTTT. Translated, it gives CASSERTDTQYF.

This clone was picked up one time. V and J are TRBV4-2 and TRBJ2-2; 11 nucleotides line up with TRBD1. Germline CDR1 reads LGHNA; CDR2 reads YNFKEQ. After removal of 10 bases from V and 3 bases from J, the junction contained 10 bases not matched to a gene. The CDR3 totals 16 residues. The CDR3 DNA is TGTGCCACCAACGCGGGGACAGGGGGTGACACCGGGGAGCTGTTTTTT. As protein: CATNAGTGGDTGELFF.

This clone was found a few times. The rearrangement links TRBV19 to TRBJ2-2, with a tentative D call TRBD2 (7 bases). Trimming left V 2 bases short and J 7 bases short, with 11 bases between. CDR1 LNHDA and CDR2 SQIVND come from the germline V gene (reference sequence). There are 14 residues in the CDR3. The CDR3 sequence is CASSIRGGGGELFF. CDR3 sequence (DNA): TGTGCCAGTAGTATAAGGGGGGGCGGCGGGGAGCTGTTTTTT.

This clone was detected once. This chain joins TRBV7-9 and TRBJ1-4; D is undetermined. CDR3 length: 15 residues. The germline gives CDR1 SEHNR, CDR2 FQNEAQ (reference sequence). V lost 1 base, J lost 7 bases, and 13 bases lay in between. The CDR3 DNA follows: TGTGCCAGCAGCTTAGTGGCCGCAAACCGTGAAAAACTGTTTTTT. Its translation: CASSLVAANREKLFF.

The count of this clone is one. The gene calls are TRBV5-6 and TRBJ2-5; 9 bases line up with TRBD1. The end of the DNA fits TRBJ2-7 better, so the J call may be wrong. The CDR3 loop spans 14 amino acids. Germline V gives CDR1 SGHDT, CDR2 YYEEEE. CDR3 region: CASSLYRGLYEQYF. CDR3 sequence (DNA): TGTGCCAGCAGCTTGTACAGGGGGCTCTACGAGCAGTACTTC.

The CDR3 sequence: CASTPTGGGNSPLHF. In DNA form, the CDR3 reads TGTGCCAGTACCCCGACAGGGGGCGGGAATTCACCCCTCCACTTT. This sequence joins TRBV19 and TRBJ1-6; 10 nucleotides match TRBD1. With V trimmed by 7 bases and J by 7 bases, 7 bases remained unmatched. CDR3 size: 15 residues. Germline assignment: CDR1 LNHDA and CDR2 SQIVND (reference sequence).

This chain uses TRBV29-1 with TRBJ2-7, with TRBD2 matching over 7 bases. V was clipped by 7 bases and J by 3 bases; unmatched bases: 3. The germline gives CDR1 SQVTM, CDR2 ANQGSEA. This CDR3 comprises 11 residues. CDR3 sequence: CSARDYYEQYF. In DNA, the CDR3 is TGCAGCGCTCGGGACTACTACGAGCAGTACTTC.

The rearrangement uses TRBV5-1 and TRBJ1-2, with D maybe TRBD1 (6 bases). CDR3 length: 16 residues. Germline values: CDR1 SGHRS, CDR2 YFSETQ. Trimming left V 0 bases short and J 2 bases short, with 14 bases between. Here the CDR3 reads CASSLDRAANNYGYTF. CDR3 DNA sequence: TGCGCCAGCAGCTTGGACAGGGCTGCCAACAACTATGGCTACACCTTC. Drawing the rest from reference TRBV5-1 and TRBJ1-2, the complete variable domain is KAGVTQTPRYLIKTRGQQVTLSCSPISGHRSVSWYQQTPGQGLQFLFEYFSETQRNKGNFPGRFSGRQFSNSRSEMNVSTLELGDSALYLCASSLDRAANNYGYTFGSGTRLTVV.

This chain links TRBV7-2 with TRBJ1-1, with D perhaps TRBD1 (5 bases). The CDR3 length is 13 residues. Germline CDR1 is SGHTA and CDR2 is FQGNSA. V lost 3 bases, J lost 4 bases, and 9 bases lay in between. CDR3 DNA: TGTGCCAGCAGCTTCAGGGTTGGCACTGAAGCTTTCTTT. This gives the protein CASSFRVGTEAFF.

This clone appeared a few times. The chain is built from TRBV5-4 and TRBJ2-6, with D unclear. The germline CDR1 and CDR2 sequences are SGHNT and YYREEE (reference sequence). The CDR3 is 15 amino acids. V lost 0 bases and J 0 bases, leaving 4 bases between the germline ends. CDR3 protein: CASSLEPSGANVLTF. The CDR3 DNA follows: TGTGCCAGCAGCTTGGAGCCCTCTGGGGCCAACGTCCTGACTTTC.

The V gene is TRBV10-3, the J gene TRBJ1-5; D not certain. CDR3 length equals 14 residues. The germline gives CDR1 ENHRY, CDR2 SYGVKD. V was clipped by 2 bases and J by 2 bases, with 7 bases between them. The CDR3 protein is CAISELVGNQPQHF. In DNA form, the CDR3 reads TGTGCCATCAGTGAGCTAGTCGGCAATCAGCCCCAGCATTTT.

The V and J genes are TRBV7-9 and TRBJ2-7; 11 nucleotides match TRBD2. J lost 8 bases, V lost 5 bases, and 5 bases had no gene match. CDR3 length: 13 residues. Germline assignment: CDR1 SEHNR and CDR2 FQNEAQ (reference sequence). The CDR3 is CASSILAGDQQYF. CDR3 nucleotides: TGTGCCAGCAGCATACTAGCGGGAGACCAGCAGTACTTC.

CDR3 in amino acids: CASSTAGRHQPQHF. In DNA form, the CDR3 reads TGTGCCAGCAGCACGGCGGGGAGGCATCAGCCCCAGCATTTT. The J gene is TRBJ1-5, the V gene TRBV21-1. TRBV21-1 is designated a pseudogene. The CDR3 has 14 residues.

The chain combines TRBV10-3 with TRBJ2-2; possibly TRBD1 for D (5 bases). Trimming cost V 5 bases and J 4 bases, with 14 bases left between them. This CDR3 is 15 amino acids long. Germline CDR1 reads ENHRY; CDR2 reads SYGVKD. The CDR3 DNA reads TGTGCCATCAGTACACCCAGGGTGCCCACCGGGGAGCTGTTTTTT. This encodes CAISTPRVPTGELFF.

CDR3 sequence reads: CASSITSGGPPDTQYF. The CDR3 coding sequence is TGTGCCAGCAGCATCACTAGCGGGGGCCCCCCAGATACGCAGTATTTT. The rearrangement uses TRBV7-9 and TRBJ2-3, with 11 bases matching TRBD2. Germline trimming cut 5 bases from V and 4 bases from J; bases unmatched to any gene: 8. Germline loops: CDR1 SEHNR, CDR2 FQNEAQ (reference sequence). This CDR3 is built from 16 residues.

V gene TRBV2 combines with J gene TRBJ1-2; 7 nucleotides agree with TRBD1. Trimming took 9 bases from V and 3 from J; bases not matched to a gene: 4. The CDR3 totals 12 residues. In germline, CDR1 is SNHLY, CDR2 FYNNEI. The CDR3 spells CARTGPDYGYTF. The CDR3 coding sequence is TGTGCCAGGACAGGGCCTGACTATGGCTACACCTTC.

The gene calls are TRBV7-2 and TRBJ2-5, with D perhaps matching TRBD1 (5 bases). CDR1 and CDR2 (germline): SGHTA, FQGNSA. The length of the CDR3 is 13 residues. Trimming took off 4 bases at V and 5 bases at J, with 11 bases between the two ends. CDR3 nucleotides: TGTGCCAGCAGCTACTTAGGGGCGGAGACCCAGTACTTC. This gives the protein CASSYLGAETQYF.